This TCR beta chain was sequenced in a study of cytomegalovirus exposure and HLA in healthy donors. Study results and caveats: TRBV6-2, TRBV6-3 and some other V segments were unresolvable in 87-base-pair reads.

With 5 bases clipped from V and 0 bases from J, the junction kept 0 bases outside the gene matches. Germline values: CDR1 SGHNT, CDR2 YENEEA. The CDR3 contains 15 residues. PCR employed 60 Vbeta and 13 Jbeta primers. Only in-frame clones appear in the TCRdb table, and some are missing; sequencing was by immunoSEQ multiplex PCR. This table has fewer than 250,000 clones, less than 85% appearing once. As to this clone: The antigen is unknown.

The chain carries TRBV11-3 and TRBJ2-1; 11 nucleotides line up with TRBD2. Sequences were obtained from PBMCs. The TCR sequence derives from a man between 18 and 29 years old in good health and CMV-seronegative. The CDR3 coding sequence is TGTGCCAGCAGCCTAGCGGGGGGCTCCTACAATGAGCAGTTCTTC. Its translation: CASSLAGGSYNEQFF.